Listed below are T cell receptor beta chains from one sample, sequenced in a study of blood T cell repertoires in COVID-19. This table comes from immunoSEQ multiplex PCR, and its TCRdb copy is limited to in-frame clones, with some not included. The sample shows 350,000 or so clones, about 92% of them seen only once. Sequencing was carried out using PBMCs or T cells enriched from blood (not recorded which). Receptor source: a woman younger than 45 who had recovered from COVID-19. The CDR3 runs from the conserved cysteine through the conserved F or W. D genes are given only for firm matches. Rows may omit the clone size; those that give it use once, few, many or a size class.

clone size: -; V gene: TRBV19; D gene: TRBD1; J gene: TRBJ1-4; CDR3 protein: CASSRSGQYNEKLFF; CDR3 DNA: TGTGCCAGTAGTCGGTCGGGACAGTATAATGAAAAACTGTTTTTT
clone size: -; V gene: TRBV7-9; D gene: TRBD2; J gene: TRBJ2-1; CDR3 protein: CASSAGLAGNEQFF; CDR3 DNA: TGTGCCAGCAGCGCCGGACTAGCCGGCAATGAGCAGTTCTTC
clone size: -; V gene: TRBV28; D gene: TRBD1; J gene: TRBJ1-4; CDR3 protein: CASSLIGGTDEKLFF; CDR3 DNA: TGTGCCAGCAGTTTAATAGGGGGCACCGATGAAAAACTGTTTTTT
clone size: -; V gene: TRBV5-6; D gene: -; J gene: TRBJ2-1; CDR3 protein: CASRHWGQDEQFF; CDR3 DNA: TGTGCCAGCAGACACTGGGGGCAAGATGAGCAGTTCTTC
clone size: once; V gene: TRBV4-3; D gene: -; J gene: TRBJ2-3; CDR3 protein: CASSQDPNRDTGFTQYF; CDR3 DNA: TGCGCCAGCAGCCAAGACCCAAACAGGGATACGGGGTTCACGCAGTATTTT
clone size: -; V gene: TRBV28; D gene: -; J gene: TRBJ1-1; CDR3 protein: CASSLNAFTEAFF; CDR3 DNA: TGTGCCAGCAGTTTAAACGCGTTCACTGAAGCTTTCTTT
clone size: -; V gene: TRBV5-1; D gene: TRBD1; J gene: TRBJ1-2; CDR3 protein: CASSPAGQGAYGYTF; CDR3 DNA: TGCGCCAGCAGCCCCGCCGGCCAGGGGGCATATGGCTACACCTTC
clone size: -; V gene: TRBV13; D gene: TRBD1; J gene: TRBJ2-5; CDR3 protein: CASSLTGEETQYF; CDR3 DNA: TGTGCCAGCAGCTTGACAGGGGAAGAGACCCAGTACTTC
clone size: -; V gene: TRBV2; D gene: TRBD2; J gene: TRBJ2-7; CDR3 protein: CASRDFAGLRYEQYF; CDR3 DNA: TGTGCCAGCAGGGACTTCGCGGGACTACGATACGAGCAGTACTTC
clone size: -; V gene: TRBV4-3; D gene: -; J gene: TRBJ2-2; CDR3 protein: CASSQVAGHKTGELFF; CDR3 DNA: TGCGCCAGCAGCCAAGTCGCCGGACACAAGACCGGGGAGCTGTTTTTT
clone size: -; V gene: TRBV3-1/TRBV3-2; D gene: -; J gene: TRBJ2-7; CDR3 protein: CASSLRRAREQYF; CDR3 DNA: TGTGCCAGCAGCCTTCGGAGGGCCAGAGAGCAGTACTTC
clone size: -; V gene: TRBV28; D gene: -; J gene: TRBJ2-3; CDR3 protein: CASKRGASYTDTQYF; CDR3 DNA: TGTGCCAGCAAACGGGGGGCCTCTTACACAGATACGCAGTATTTT
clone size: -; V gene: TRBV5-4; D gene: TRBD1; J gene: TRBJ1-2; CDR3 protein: CASSTGQGIYGYTF; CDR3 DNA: TGTGCCAGCAGCACCGGACAGGGGATCTATGGCTACACCTTC
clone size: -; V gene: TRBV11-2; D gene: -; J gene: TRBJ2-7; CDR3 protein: CASSLVSSGLMAHEQYF; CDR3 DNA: TGTGCCAGCAGCTTAGTTTCTTCGGGACTCATGGCCCACGAGCAGTACTTC
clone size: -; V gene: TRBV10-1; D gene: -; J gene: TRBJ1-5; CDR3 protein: CASSESPGVFNFSNQPQHF; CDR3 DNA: TGCGCCAGCAGTGAGTCCCCAGGGGTGTTTAATTTCAGCAATCAGCCCCAGCATTTT
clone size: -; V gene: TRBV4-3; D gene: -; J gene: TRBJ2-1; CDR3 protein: CASSQVILRGGDNEQFF; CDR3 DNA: TGCGCCAGCAGCCAAGTGATATTAAGAGGGGGGGACAATGAGCAGTTCTTC
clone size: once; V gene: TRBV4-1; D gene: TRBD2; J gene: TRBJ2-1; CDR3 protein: CASSQEGTSTAHEQFF; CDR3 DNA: TGCGCCAGCAGCCAAGAAGGGACTAGTACCGCCCATGAGCAGTTCTTC
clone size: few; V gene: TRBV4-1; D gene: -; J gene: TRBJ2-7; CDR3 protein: CASSLGKGGYEQYF; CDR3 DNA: TGCGCCAGCAGCCTAGGAAAGGGGGGGTACGAGCAGTACTTC
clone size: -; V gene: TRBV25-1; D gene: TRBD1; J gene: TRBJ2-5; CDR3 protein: CASREIQGAAETQYF; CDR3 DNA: TGTGCCAGCAGAGAGATACAGGGGGCCGCGGAGACCCAGTACTTC
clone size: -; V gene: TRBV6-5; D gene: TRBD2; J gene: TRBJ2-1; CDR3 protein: CASSLPTSAYNEQFF; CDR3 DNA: TGTGCCAGCAGTTTACCGACTAGCGCATACAATGAGCAGTTCTTC
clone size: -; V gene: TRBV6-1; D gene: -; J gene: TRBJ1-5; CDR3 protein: CASSQATGTHQPQHF; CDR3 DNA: TGTGCCAGCAGTCAAGCTACGGGTACCCATCAGCCCCAGCATTTT
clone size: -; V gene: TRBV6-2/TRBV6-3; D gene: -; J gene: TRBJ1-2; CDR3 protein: CASSFEGTPYGYTF; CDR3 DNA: TGTGCCAGCAGTTTCGAAGGGACTCCCTATGGCTACACCTTC
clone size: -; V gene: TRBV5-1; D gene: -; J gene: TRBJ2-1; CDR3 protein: CASSPDYLSYNEQFF; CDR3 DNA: TGCGCCAGCAGCCCCGACTACCTCTCCTACAATGAGCAGTTCTTC
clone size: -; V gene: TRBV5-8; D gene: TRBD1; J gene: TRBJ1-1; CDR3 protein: CASSFRTGTGAGVAFF; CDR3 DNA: TGTGCCAGCAGCTTCCGGACCGGGACAGGGGCCGGGGTTGCTTTCTTT
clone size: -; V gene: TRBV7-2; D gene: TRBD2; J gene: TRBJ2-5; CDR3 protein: CASSLSLLLLAGRQETQYF; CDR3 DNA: TGTGCCAGCAGCTTATCCCTCTTACTACTAGCGGGGAGGCAAGAGACCCAGTACTTC
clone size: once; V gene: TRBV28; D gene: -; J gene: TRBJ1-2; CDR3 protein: CASSSGGGEEIGYTF; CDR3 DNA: TGTGCCAGCAGTTCCGGTGGAGGGGAAGAGATTGGCTACACCTTC
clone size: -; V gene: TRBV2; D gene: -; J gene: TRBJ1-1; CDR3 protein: CASSDYRSTEAFF; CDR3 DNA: TGTGCCAGCAGTGATTATCGGAGCACTGAAGCTTTCTTT
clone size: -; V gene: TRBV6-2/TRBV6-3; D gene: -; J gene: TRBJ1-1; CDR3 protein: CASSYNAPLGVTEAFF; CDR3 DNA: TGTGCCAGCAGTTACAATGCGCCCCTAGGGGTCACTGAAGCTTTCTTT
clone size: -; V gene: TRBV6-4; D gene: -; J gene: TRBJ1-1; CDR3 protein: CASSDSIRVTEAFF; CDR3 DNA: TGTGCCAGCAGTGACTCGATTCGAGTCACTGAAGCTTTCTTT
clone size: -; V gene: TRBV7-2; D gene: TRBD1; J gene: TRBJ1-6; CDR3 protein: CASSLAGQKSSPLHF; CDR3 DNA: TGTGCCAGCAGCTTAGCGGGACAGAAGTCTTCACCCCTCCACTTT
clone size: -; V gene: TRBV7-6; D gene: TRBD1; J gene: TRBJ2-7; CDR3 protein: CASSSPGQPYEQYF; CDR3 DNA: TGTGCCAGCAGCTCCCCGGGACAGCCCTACGAGCAGTACTTC
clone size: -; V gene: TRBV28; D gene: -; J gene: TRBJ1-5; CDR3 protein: CASTRQSYSNQPQHF; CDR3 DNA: TGTGCCAGCACTCGACAGTCATATAGCAATCAGCCCCAGCATTTT
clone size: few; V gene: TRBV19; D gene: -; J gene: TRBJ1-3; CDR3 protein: CASRNGGGGSGNTIYF; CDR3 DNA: TGTGCCAGTAGGAATGGGGGAGGAGGATCTGGAAACACCATATATTTT
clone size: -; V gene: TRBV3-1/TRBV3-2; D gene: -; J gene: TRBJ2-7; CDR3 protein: CASSQGGLEQYF; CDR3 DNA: TGTGCCAGCAGCCAAGGGGGACTCGAGCAGTACTTC
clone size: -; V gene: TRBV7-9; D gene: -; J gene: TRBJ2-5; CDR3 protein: CASSHAGVGETQYF; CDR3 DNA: TGTGCCAGCAGCCACGCAGGGGTGGGGGAGACCCAGTACTTC